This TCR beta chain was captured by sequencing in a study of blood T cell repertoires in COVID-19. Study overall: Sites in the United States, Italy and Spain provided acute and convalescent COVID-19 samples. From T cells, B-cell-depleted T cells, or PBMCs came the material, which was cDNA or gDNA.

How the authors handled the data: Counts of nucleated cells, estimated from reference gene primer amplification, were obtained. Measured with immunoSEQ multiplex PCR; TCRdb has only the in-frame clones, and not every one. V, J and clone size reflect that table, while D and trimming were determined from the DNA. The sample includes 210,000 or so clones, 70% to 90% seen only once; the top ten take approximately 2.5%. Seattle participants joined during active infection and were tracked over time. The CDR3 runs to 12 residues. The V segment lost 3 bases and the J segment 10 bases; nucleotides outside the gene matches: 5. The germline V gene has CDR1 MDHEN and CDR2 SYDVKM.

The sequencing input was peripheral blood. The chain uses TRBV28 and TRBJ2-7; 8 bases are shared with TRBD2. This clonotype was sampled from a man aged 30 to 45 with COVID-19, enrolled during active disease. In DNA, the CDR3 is TGTGCCAGCAGTTTGGGGCGGGGGGCTCAGTACTTC. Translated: CASSLGRGAQYF. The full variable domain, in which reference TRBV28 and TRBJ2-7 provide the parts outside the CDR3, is DVKVTQSSRYLVKRTGEKVFLECVQDMDHENMFWYRQDPGLGLRLIYFSYDVKMKEKGDIPEGYSVSREKKERFSLILESASTNQTSMYLCASSLGRGAQYFGPGTRLTVT.